Below, 16 T cell receptor beta chains from the same sample are listed, as sequenced in a study of high-grade serous ovarian cancer treatment subgroups. Sequenced by immunoSEQ multiplex PCR; TCRdb stores in-frame clones only, minus some. There are around 4,500 clones in the sample; 82% occur only once, and 4.9% lies in the top ten. Tumor samples were obtained before definitive surgery or chemotherapy. The specimen sequenced was tumor tissue. The receptors shown here come from a human donor with high-grade serous ovarian cancer.

This clone was found a few times. The chain's CDR3 is CASSPFDRSNEQFF. In DNA, the CDR3 is TGTGCCAGCAGCCCCTTTGACAGGAGCAATGAGCAGTTCTTC. This chain links TRBV9 with TRBJ2-1, with D possibly TRBD1 on 6 matching bases. This CDR3 region has 14 residues. Trimming removed 4 bases from V and 6 bases from J, with 14 bases in between. The V gene's germline CDR1 is SGDLS and CDR2 YYNGEE.

This chain links TRBV30 with TRBJ1-5, with a weak D call TRBD1 (5 bases). The CDR3 extends over 15 amino acids. Germline CDR1 reads GTSNPN; CDR2 reads SVGIG (reference sequence). Trimming shortened V by 1 base and J by 2 bases, and 12 bases separated the two germline ends. CDR3: CAWSAGRVGNQPQHF. The CDR3 bases are TGTGCCTGGAGTGCAGGGAGAGTGGGCAATCAGCCCCAGCATTTT.

The genes are TRBV7-2 and TRBJ2-6; tentatively, D is TRBD2 (7 bases). Looked up from germline, CDR1 is SGHTA and CDR2 is FQGNSA. V lost 7 bases and J 4 bases, leaving 14 bases between the germline ends. The CDR3 sequence is 15 residues long. CDR3 region: CASKEGGPGANVLTF. CDR3 DNA sequence: TGTGCCAGCAAAGAGGGGGGGCCAGGGGCCAACGTCCTGACTTTC.

This clone was detected only a few times. The J gene is TRBJ1-5, the V gene TRBV4-3; D not certain. V shed 5 bases and J shed 6 bases, with 11 bases lying between them. The CDR3 contains 13 residues. CDR1 LGHNA and CDR2 YSLEER come from the germline V gene. CDR3 DNA sequence: TGCGCCAGCAGCATCAGAGTCGGTCAGCCCCAGCATTTT. Residues: CASSIRVGQPQHF.

The table lists this clone with a count of one. The chain uses TRBV4-3 and TRBJ1-2; 8 bases are a match to TRBD1. J was trimmed by 3 bases and V by 1 base; bases with no gene match: 4. CDR3 length: 15 amino acids. CDR1 LGHNA and CDR2 YSLEER come from the germline V gene. The CDR3 sequence: CASSQVGQGHYGYTF. The CDR3 DNA is TGCGCCAGCAGCCAAGTAGGACAGGGCCACTATGGCTACACCTTC.

CDR3: CASSFVEATNEKLFF. In DNA, the CDR3 is TGCGCCAGCAGCTTCGTCGAGGCAACTAATGAAAAACTGTTTTTT. The rearrangement links TRBV5-1 to TRBJ1-4; D gene unclear. Germline CDR1 reads SGHRS; CDR2 reads YFSETQ. This CDR3 is built from 15 residues. Trimming removed 2 bases at V and 0 bases at J, with 8 bases between.

The chain combines TRBV9 with TRBJ2-7, with D unclear. Germline CDR1 is SGDLS and CDR2 is YYNGEE. The CDR3 spans 13 residues. The ends were cut back, 0 bases at V and 0 bases at J, with 4 bases in the middle. The DNA for the CDR3 is TGTGCCAGCAGCGTAGGGGTCTCCTACGAGCAGTACTTC. It translates to CASSVGVSYEQYF.

The gene calls are TRBV13 and TRBJ1-1; D might be TRBD1 (6 bases). Looked up from germline, CDR1 is PRHDT and CDR2 is FYEKMQ (reference sequence). The CDR3 extends over 15 amino acids. Trimming removed 6 bases at V and 5 bases at J, with 19 bases between. Here the CDR3 reads CASRSKQGVRTEAFF. CDR3 DNA sequence: TGTGCCAGCAGATCTAAACAGGGAGTGAGGACTGAAGCTTTCTTT.

This CDR3 reads CASSIGPNTGELFF. The CDR3 nucleotides read TGTGCCAGTAGTATAGGACCTAACACCGGGGAGCTGTTTTTT. V is TRBV19 and J is TRBJ2-2; D gene uncertain. V was clipped by 1 base and J by 2 bases, with 5 bases between them. Looked up from germline, CDR1 is LNHDA and CDR2 is SQIVND (reference sequence). The CDR3 extends over 14 amino acids. Filled out from reference TRBV19 and TRBJ2-2, the complete variable domain reads DGGITQSPKYLFRKEGQNVTLSCEQNLNHDAMYWYRQDPGQGLRLIYYSQIVNDFQKGDIAEGYSVSREKKESFPLTVTSAQKNPTAFYLCASSIGPNTGELFFGEGSRLTVL.

This chain links TRBV19 with TRBJ2-1, with 12 bases that match TRBD1. Trimming cost V 6 bases and J 4 bases; bases outside gene matches: 10. Per the germline V gene, CDR1 is LNHDA and CDR2 is SQIVND (reference sequence). The CDR3 extends over 17 amino acids. CDR3 region: CASSPQRDRGPYNEQFF. CDR3 nucleotides: TGTGCCAGTAGCCCCCAACGGGACAGGGGGCCTTACAATGAGCAGTTCTTC.

The chain employs TRBV5-4 and TRBJ2-5; a weak D match, TRBD2 (7 bases). The V and J ends lost 4 bases and 4 bases respectively, with 26 bases between them. The length of the CDR3 is 18 residues. Germline V gene sequence: CDR1 SGHNT, CDR2 YYREEE (reference sequence). CDR3 sequence reads: CASSKGGRQADGRETQYF. In DNA form, the CDR3 reads TGTGCCAGCAGCAAGGGGGGGCGGCAGGCGGACGGACGAGAGACCCAGTACTTC.

The chain links TRBV7-2 to TRBJ1-1; D is ambiguous. The CDR3 sequence is 13 residues long. The germline V and J ends were trimmed by 3 bases and 1 base, with 6 bases remaining between them. The germline V gene encodes CDR1 SGHTA and CDR2 FQGNSA. The CDR3 here is CASSFQENTEAFF. CDR3 in DNA: TGTGCCAGCAGCTTTCAGGAGAACACTGAAGCTTTCTTT. Using reference TRBV7-2 and TRBJ1-1 for the parts outside the CDR3, the full variable domain is GAGVSQSPSNKVTEKGKDVELRCDPISGHTALYWYRQSLGQGLEFLIYFQGNSAPDKSGLPSDRFSAERTGGSVSTLTIQRTQQEDSAVYLCASSFQENTEAFFGQGTRLTVV.

The rearrangement links TRBV4-2 to TRBJ1-2, with D perhaps matching TRBD1 (5 bases). CDR1 and CDR2 from the germline V gene are LGHNA and YNFKEQ. CDR3 length: 14 residues. V lost 0 bases, J lost 4 bases, and 9 bases lay in between. In DNA form, the CDR3 reads TGTGCCAGCAGCCAAGAGGGAGGGACCTATGGCTACACCTTC. Its protein product is CASSQEGGTYGYTF.

V and J are TRBV7-3 and TRBJ2-1; 8 bases agree with TRBD1. With V trimmed by 5 bases and J by 5 bases, 11 bases remained unmatched. Germline loops: CDR1 SGHTA, CDR2 FQGTGA. The CDR3 runs 16 residues. As DNA, the CDR3 is TGTGCCAGCAGCATACAGGGGGGCCTTTTACACAATGAGCAGTTCTTC. This codes for CASSIQGGLLHNEQFF.

V is TRBV21-1 and J is TRBJ2-7; TRBD1 is taken as the D call from the table, unchecked against the DNA. TRBV21-1 is annotated as a pseudogene. This CDR3 comprises 14 residues. CDR3 bases: TGTGCCAGCAGCAGTACCAGGGACTCCTACGAGCAGTACTTC. Its translation is CASSSTRDSYEQYF.

The chain uses TRBV19 and TRBJ2-6, with a weak D call TRBD2 (6 bases). This CDR3 spans 17 amino acids. Trimming shortened V by 6 bases and J by 0 bases, and 15 bases separated the two germline ends. From germline, CDR1 is LNHDA and CDR2 SQIVND (reference sequence). This CDR3 reads CASREGLTYSGANVLTF. The DNA for the CDR3 is TGTGCCAGTAGGGAGGGACTGACGTACTCTGGGGCCAACGTCCTGACTTTC.